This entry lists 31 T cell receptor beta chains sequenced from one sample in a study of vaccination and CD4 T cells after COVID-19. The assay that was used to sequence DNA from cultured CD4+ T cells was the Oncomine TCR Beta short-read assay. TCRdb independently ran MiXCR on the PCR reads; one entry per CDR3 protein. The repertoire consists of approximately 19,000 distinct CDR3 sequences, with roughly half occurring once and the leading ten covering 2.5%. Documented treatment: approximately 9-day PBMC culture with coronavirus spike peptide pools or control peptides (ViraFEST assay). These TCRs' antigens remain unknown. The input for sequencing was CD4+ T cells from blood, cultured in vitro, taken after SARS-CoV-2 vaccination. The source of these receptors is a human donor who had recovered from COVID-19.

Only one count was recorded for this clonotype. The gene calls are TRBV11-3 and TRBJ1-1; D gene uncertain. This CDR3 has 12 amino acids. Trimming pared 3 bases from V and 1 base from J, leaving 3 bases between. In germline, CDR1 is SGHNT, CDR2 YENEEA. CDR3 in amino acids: CASSFQNTEAFF. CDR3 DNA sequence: TGTGCCAGCAGCTTCCAGAACACTGAAGCTTTCTTT.

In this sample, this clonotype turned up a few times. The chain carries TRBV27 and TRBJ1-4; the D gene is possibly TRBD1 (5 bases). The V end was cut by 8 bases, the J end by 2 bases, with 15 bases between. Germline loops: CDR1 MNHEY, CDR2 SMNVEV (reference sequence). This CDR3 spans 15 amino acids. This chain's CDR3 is CASSGLGLTNEKLFF. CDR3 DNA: TGTGCCAGCTCAGGTCTGGGGCTGACTAATGAAAAACTGTTTTTT.

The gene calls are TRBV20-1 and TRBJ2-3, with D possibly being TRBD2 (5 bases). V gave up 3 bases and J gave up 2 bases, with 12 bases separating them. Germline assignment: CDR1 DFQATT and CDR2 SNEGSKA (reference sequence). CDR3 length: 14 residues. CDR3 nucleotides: TGCAGTGCTAGGAAGTCGAGGGACACAGATACGCAGTATTTT. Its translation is CSARKSRDTDTQYF.

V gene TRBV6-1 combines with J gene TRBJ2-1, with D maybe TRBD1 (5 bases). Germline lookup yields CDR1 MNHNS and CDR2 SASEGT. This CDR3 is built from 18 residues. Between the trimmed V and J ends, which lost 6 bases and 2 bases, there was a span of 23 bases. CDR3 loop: CASSPQGATAGTYNEQFF. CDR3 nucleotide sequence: TGTGCCAGCAGCCCCCAGGGCGCGACAGCTGGGACCTACAATGAGCAGTTCTTC.

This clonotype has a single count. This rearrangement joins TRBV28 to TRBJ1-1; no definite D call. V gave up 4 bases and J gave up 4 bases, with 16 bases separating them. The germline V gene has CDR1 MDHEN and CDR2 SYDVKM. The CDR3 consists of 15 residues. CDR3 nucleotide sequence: TGTGCCAGCAGTTATTTTAGTCCCTCGAGCACTGAAGCTTTCTTT. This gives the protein CASSYFSPSSTEAFF.

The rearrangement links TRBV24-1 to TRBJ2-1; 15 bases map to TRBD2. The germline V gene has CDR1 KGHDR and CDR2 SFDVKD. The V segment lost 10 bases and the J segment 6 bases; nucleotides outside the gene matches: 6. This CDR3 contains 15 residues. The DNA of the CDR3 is TGTGCCACTGTGGGACTAGCGGGAGGTTGCAATGAGCAGTTCTTC. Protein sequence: CATVGLAGGCNEQFF.

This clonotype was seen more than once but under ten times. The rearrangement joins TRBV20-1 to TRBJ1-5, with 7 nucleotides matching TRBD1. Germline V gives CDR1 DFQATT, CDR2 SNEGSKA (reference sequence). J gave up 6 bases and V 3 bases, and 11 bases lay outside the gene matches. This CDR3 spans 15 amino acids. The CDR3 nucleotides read TGCAGTGCTAGGGATCAAGGGGGCAAAGTTCAGCCCCAGCATTTT. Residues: CSARDQGGKVQPQHF.

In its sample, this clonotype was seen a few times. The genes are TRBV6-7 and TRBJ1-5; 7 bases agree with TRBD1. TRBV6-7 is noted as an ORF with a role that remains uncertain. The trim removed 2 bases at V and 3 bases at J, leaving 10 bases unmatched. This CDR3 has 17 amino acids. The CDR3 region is CASSYPGGQRLNQPQHF. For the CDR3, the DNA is TGTGCCAGCAGTTACCCCGGGGGACAGCGCCTCAATCAGCCCCAGCATTTT.

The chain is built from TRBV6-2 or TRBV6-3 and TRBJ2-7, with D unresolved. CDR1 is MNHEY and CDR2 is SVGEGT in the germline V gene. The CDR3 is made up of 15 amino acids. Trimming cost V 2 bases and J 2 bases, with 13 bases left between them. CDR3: CASSYGGLRPYEQYF. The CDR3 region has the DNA TGTGCCAGCAGTTACGGTGGGCTACGCCCCTACGAGCAGTACTTC.

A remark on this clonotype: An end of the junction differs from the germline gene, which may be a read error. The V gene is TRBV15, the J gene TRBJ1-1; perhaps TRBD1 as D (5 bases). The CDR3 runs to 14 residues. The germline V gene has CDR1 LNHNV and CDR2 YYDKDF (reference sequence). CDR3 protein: CVTIWGGPNTEAFF. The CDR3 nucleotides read TGTGTCACCATTTGGGGGGGACCGAACACTGAAGCTTTCTTT.

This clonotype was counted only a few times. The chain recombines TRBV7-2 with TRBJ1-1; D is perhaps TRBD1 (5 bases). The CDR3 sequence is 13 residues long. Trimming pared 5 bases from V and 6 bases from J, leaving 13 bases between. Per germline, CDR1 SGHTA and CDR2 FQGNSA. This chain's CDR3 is CASSPLWGSEAFF. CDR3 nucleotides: TGTGCCAGCAGCCCACTATGGGGGTCTGAAGCTTTCTTT.

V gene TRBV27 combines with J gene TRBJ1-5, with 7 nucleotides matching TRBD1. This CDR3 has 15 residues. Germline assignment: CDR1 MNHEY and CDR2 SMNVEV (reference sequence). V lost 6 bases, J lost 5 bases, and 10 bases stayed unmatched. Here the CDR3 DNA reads TGTGCCAGCAGATTAAGACAGGGAGTAGATCAGCCCCAGCATTTT. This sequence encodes CASRLRQGVDQPQHF.

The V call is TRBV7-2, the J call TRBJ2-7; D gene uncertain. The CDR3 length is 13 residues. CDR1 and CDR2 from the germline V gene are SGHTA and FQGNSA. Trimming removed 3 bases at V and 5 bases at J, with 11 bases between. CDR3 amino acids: CASSFGSRHEQYF. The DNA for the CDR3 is TGTGCCAGCAGCTTTGGGTCTCGGCACGAGCAGTACTTC.

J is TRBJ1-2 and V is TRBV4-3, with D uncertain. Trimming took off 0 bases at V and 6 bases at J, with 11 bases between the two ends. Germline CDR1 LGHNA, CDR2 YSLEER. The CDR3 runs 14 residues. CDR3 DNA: TGCGCCAGCAGCCAAGATCTCGGGGAGCATGGCTACACCTTC. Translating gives CASSQDLGEHGYTF.

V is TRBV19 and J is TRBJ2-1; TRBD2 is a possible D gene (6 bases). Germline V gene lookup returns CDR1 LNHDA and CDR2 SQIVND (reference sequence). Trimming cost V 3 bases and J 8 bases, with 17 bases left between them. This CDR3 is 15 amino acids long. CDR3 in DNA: TGTGCCAGTAGTATCGCTTCGGGAGTAGGGCATGAGCAGTTCTTC. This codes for CASSIASGVGHEQFF.

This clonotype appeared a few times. The CDR3 sequence: CASSIAILGQGSTDTQYF. The CDR3 nucleotides read TGTGCCAGTAGTATAGCAATACTCGGACAGGGGAGCACAGATACGCAGTATTTT. This chain uses TRBV19 with TRBJ2-3; 9 bases match TRBD1. The CDR3 consists of 18 residues. The germline gives CDR1 LNHDA, CDR2 SQIVND (reference sequence). Germline trimming cut 1 base from V and 0 bases from J; bases unmatched to any gene: 8.

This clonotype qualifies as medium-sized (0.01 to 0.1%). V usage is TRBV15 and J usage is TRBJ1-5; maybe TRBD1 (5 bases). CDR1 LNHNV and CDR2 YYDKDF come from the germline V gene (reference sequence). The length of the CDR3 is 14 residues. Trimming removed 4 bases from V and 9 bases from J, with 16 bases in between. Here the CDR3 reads CATSTRQTERPQHF. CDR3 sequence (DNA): TGTGCCACCAGCACTAGACAGACCGAACGGCCCCAGCATTTT.

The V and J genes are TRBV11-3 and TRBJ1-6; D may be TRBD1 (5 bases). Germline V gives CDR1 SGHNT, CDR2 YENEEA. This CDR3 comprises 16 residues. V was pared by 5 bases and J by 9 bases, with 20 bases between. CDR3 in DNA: TGTGCCAGCAGCGGTCAAGGGACGGCTATGGGTTCACCCCTCCACTTT. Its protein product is CASSGQGTAMGSPLHF.

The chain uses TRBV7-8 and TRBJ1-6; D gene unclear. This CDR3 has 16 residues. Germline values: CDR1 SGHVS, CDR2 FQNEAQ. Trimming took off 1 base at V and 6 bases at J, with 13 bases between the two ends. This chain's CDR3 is CASSLVPARSNSPLHF. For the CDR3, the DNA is TGTGCCAGCAGCTTAGTTCCCGCCAGGAGTAATTCACCCCTCCACTTT.

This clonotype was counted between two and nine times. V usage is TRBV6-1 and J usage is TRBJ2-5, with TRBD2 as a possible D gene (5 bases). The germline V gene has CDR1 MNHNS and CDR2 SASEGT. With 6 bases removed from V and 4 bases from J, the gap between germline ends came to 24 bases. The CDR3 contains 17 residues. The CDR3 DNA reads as TGTGCCAGCAGGACGCTTCAGGTCAGCGGCAGAGGAGAGACCCAGTACTTC. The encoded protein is CASRTLQVSGRGETQYF.

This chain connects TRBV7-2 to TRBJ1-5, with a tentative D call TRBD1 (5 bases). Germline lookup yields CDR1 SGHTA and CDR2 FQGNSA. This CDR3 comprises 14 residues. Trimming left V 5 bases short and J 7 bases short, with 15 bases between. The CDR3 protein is CASSLVRGGQPQHF. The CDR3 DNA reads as TGTGCCAGCAGCCTAGTAAGGGGTGGGCAGCCCCAGCATTTT.

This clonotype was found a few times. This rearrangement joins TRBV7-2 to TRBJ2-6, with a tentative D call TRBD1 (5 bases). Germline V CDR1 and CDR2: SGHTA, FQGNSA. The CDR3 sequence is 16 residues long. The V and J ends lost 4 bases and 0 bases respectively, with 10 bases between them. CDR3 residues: CASSSRQHSGANVLTF. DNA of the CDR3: TGTGCCAGCAGCTCTCGACAGCACTCTGGGGCCAACGTCCTGACTTTC. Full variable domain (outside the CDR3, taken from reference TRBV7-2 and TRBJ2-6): GAGVSQSPSNKVTEKGKDVELRCDPISGHTALYWYRQSLGQGLEFLIYFQGNSAPDKSGLPSDRFSAERTGGSVSTLTIQRTQQEDSAVYLCASSSRQHSGANVLTFGAGSRLTVL.

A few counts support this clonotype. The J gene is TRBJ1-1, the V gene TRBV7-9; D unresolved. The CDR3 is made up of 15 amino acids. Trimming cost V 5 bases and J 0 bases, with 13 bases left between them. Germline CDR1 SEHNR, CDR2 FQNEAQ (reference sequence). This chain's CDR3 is CASSRNTPVNTEAFF. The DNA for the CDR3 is TGTGCCAGCAGCCGAAACACGCCGGTGAACACTGAAGCTTTCTTT.

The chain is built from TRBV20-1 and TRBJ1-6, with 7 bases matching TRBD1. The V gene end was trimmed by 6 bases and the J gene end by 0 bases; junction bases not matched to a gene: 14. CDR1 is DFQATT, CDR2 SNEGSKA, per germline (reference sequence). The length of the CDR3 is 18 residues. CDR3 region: CSATRVVQGSSYNSPLHF. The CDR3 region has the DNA TGCAGTGCGACACGAGTGGTACAGGGGAGCTCCTATAATTCACCCCTCCACTTT.

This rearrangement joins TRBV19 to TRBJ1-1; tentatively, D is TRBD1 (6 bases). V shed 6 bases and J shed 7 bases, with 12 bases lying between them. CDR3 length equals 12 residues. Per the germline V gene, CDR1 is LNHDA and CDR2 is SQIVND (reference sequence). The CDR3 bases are TGTGCCAGTAGAAAGGGGGGAGGTGAAGCTTTCTTT. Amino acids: CASRKGGGEAFF.

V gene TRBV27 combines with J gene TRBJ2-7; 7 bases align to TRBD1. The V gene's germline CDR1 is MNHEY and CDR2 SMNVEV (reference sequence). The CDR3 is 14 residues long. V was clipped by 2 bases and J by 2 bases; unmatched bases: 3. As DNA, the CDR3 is TGTGCCAGCAGTTTACTGGGACAGACCTACGAGCAGTACTTC. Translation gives CASSLLGQTYEQYF.

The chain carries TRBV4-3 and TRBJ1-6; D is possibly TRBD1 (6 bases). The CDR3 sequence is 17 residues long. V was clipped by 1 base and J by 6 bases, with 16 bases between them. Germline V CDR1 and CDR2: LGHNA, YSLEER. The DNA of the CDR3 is TGCGCCAGCAGCCAAGGACGGACAGTCGGAGGTAATTCACCCCTCCACTTT. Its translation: CASSQGRTVGGNSPLHF.

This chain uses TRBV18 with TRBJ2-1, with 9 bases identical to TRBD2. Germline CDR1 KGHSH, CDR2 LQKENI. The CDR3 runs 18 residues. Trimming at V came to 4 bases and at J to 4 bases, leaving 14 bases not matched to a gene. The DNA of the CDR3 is TGTGCCAGCTCACTGACCGACGTAGCGGGAGTGGTATACAATGAGCAGTTCTTC. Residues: CASSLTDVAGVVYNEQFF.

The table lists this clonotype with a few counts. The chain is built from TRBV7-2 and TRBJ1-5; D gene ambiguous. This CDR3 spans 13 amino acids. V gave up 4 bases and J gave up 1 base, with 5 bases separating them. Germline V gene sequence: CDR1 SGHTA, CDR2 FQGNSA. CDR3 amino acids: CASSYGSNQPQHF. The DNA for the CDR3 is TGTGCCAGCAGCTATGGGAGCAATCAGCCCCAGCATTTT. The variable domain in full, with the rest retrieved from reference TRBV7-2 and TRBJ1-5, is GAGVSQSPSNKVTEKGKDVELRCDPISGHTALYWYRQSLGQGLEFLIYFQGNSAPDKSGLPSDRFSAERTGGSVSTLTIQRTQQEDSAVYLCASSYGSNQPQHFGDGTRLSIL.

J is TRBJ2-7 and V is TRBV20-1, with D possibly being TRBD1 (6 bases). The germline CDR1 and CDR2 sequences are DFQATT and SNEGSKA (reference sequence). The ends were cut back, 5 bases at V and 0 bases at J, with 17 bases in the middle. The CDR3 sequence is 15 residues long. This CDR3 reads CSAGGQRVNSYEQYF. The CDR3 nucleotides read TGCAGTGCTGGAGGACAGAGGGTAAACTCCTACGAGCAGTACTTC.

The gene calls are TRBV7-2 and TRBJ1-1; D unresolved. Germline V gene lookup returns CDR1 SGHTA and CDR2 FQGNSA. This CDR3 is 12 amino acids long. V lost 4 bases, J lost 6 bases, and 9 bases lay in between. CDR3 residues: CASSSVVPEAFF. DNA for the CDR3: TGTGCCAGCAGCTCCGTTGTCCCTGAAGCTTTCTTT.